The clone carrying this T cell receptor beta chain occurred once. Its antigen is not known. The sample belongs to a study of T cell responses to AZD1222 COVID-19 vaccine. Broader study findings: Baseline seropositives among AZD1222 recipients totaled only 5 to 7. Donors, mostly white British, included more females; clonal diversity was possibly underestimated.

Here immunoSEQ multiplex PCR was the method, and the copy in TCRdb shows in-frame clones only, minus some. Of some 170,000 clones listed, 85% to 95% are singletons. Germline CDR1 and CDR2: LNHDA and SQIVND (reference sequence). V shed 1 base and J 5 bases; nucleotides not matched to a gene: 12. CDR3 length equals 18 residues. The clonotype comes from an adult in good health. Material: peripheral blood, obtained on day 0 of AZD1222 vaccination. The V gene is TRBV19, the J gene TRBJ2-5; 11 bases agree with TRBD2. In nucleotides, the CDR3 is TGTGCCAGTAGTATAGGGGGTAGCGGGAGGGCCGCGTGGGAGACCCAGTACTTC. Translated, it gives CASSIGGSGRAAWETQYF.